Below are 23 T cell receptor beta chains sequenced from a single sample in a study of blood T cells in healthy people across ages. Sample-barcoded 5' priming and a J-beta primer mix drove a second PCR of about 6 to 12 cycles. A single record per CDR3 protein comes from TCRdb applying MiXCR to the 5' RACE reads. The sample holds 850,000 to 950,000 distinct CDR3 sequences, 29% seen once. Sample: blood. These receptors were obtained from a woman older than 75 in good health.

About this clonotype itself: A much more abundant neighbour one base away suggests this may be a read error. V gene TRBV4-3 combines with J gene TRBJ2-1, with 11 bases that match TRBD2. The CDR3 runs 17 residues. V trimming: 3 bases; J trimming: 5 bases; junction bases outside the gene matches: 9. Germline CDR1 reads LGHNA; CDR2 reads YSLEER. In DNA form, the CDR3 reads TGCGCCAGCAGCCAGATAGCGGGGGGGCTATCCCACAATGAGCAGTTCTTC. Protein sequence: CASSQIAGGLSHNEQFF.

A few counts support this clonotype. The gene calls are TRBV7-2 and TRBJ1-4, with D maybe TRBD1 (6 bases). The CDR3 consists of 17 residues. V lost 0 bases and J lost 8, with 19 bases in between. Germline V gene data show CDR1 as SGHTA and CDR2 as FQGNSA. The CDR3 nucleotides read TGTGCCAGCAGCTTAGCCCTCGTACAGGGAAGTAACGAAAAACTGTTTTTT. Residues: CASSLALVQGSNEKLFF.

This clonotype turned up a few times. V gene TRBV7-9 combines with J gene TRBJ2-1; D may be TRBD1 or TRBD2 (5 bases each). The CDR3 is 17 amino acids. Trimming stripped 4 bases from V and 1 base from J, with 17 bases between. Germline CDR1 SEHNR, CDR2 FQNEAQ (reference sequence). The CDR3 spells CASSSGPRGLSYNEQFF. Written as DNA, the CDR3 is TGTGCCAGCAGCTCCGGGCCACGGGGCCTATCCTACAATGAGCAGTTCTTC.

With regard to this clonotype: At one boundary the junction diverges from the germline segment, which might be a read error. The chain couples TRBV4-3 to TRBJ2-3; no clear D gene. The CDR3 runs 15 residues. The germline V gene encodes CDR1 LGHNA and CDR2 YSLEER. The CDR3 protein is CANSQVTDGADTQYF. In nucleotides, the CDR3 is TGCGCCAACAGCCAAGTTACCGATGGCGCAGATACGCAGTATTTT.

The chain has TRBV18 and TRBJ2-1; unclear D gene. This CDR3 is built from 13 residues. Trimming cost V 6 bases and J 1 base, with 7 bases left between them. Germline V gives CDR1 KGHSH, CDR2 LQKENI. The CDR3 here is CASSTLSYNEQFF. Here the CDR3 DNA reads TGTGCCAGCTCCACCTTATCCTACAATGAGCAGTTCTTC.

This clonotype was observed a handful of times. The chain combines TRBV27 with TRBJ1-4, with D maybe TRBD1 (5 bases). Germline CDR1 is MNHEY and CDR2 is SMNVEV (reference sequence). CDR3 size: 12 residues. The germline V and J ends were trimmed by 6 bases and 7 bases, with 9 bases remaining between them. Here the CDR3 reads CASRSTGEKLFF. CDR3 DNA sequence: TGTGCCAGCAGAAGCACAGGTGAAAAACTGTTTTTT.

This clonotype was recorded many times. The chain couples TRBV7-2 to TRBJ2-7; D remains unclear. This CDR3 comprises 15 residues. Germline CDR1 and CDR2: SGHTA and FQGNSA. Trimming took off 5 bases at V and 3 bases at J, with 17 bases between the two ends. The CDR3 DNA is TGTGCCAGCAGCCCAAGGAGACAACAGCTCTACGAGCAGTACTTC. Protein product: CASSPRRQQLYEQYF.

This clonotype has a count of ten or more. The rearrangement links TRBV20-1 to TRBJ1-1; D ambiguous. The CDR3 sequence is 15 residues long. The germline V gene has CDR1 DFQATT and CDR2 SNEGSKA (reference sequence). V was pared by 0 bases and J by 5 bases, with 16 bases between. The CDR3 reads CSAREGSGSRTEAFF. CDR3 sequence (DNA): TGCAGTGCTAGAGAGGGGTCGGGGTCGCGAACTGAAGCTTTCTTT.

In this sample, this clonotype turned up many times. The rearrangement links TRBV20-1 to TRBJ2-5, with 12 bases aligning to TRBD2. CDR1 DFQATT and CDR2 SNEGSKA come from the germline V gene (reference sequence). V shed 2 bases, J shed 2 bases, and the junction held 3 bases outside the gene matches. This CDR3 has 15 residues. The CDR3 reads CSARLLAGGQETQYF. CDR3 coding DNA: TGCAGTGCTAGATTACTAGCGGGGGGACAAGAGACCCAGTACTTC.

As to this clonotype: This may stem from a read error, because a much larger clone lies one nucleotide away. This chain joins TRBV12-3 or TRBV12-4 and TRBJ2-4; 13 bases fit TRBD2. The J call may not be correct, given that the DNA end is closer to TRBJ2-7. The CDR3 extends over 17 amino acids. The CDR3 DNA is TGTGCCAGCAGTTTATTCTACACTAGCGGGGGGGCAGGCGAGCAGTACTTC. Translated: CASSLFYTSGGAGEQYF.

A remark on this clonotype: This may be a read error: a much more frequent sequence differs by one nucleotide. The V and J genes are TRBV30 and TRBJ2-1, with TRBD1 matching 7 bases. Germline V gives CDR1 GTSNPN, CDR2 SVGIG (reference sequence). The CDR3 spans 15 residues. Trimming took 1 base from V and 3 from J; bases not matched to a gene: 6. The DNA for the CDR3 is TGTGCCTGGAGTGCATTGGGACAGATCTACAATGAGCAGTTCTTC. It codes for CAWSALGQIYNEQFF.

This clonotype was recorded many times. The chain joins TRBV2 to TRBJ2-1, with TRBD2 identical over 8 bases. Germline V CDR1 and CDR2: SNHLY, FYNNEI. V gave up 3 bases and J gave up 6 bases; unmatched junction bases: 16. This CDR3 is built from 18 residues. DNA for the CDR3: TGTGCCAGCAGTGACCCCCCGACGGGGGGGGCCTGGGGCAATGAGCAGTTCTTC. Protein: CASSDPPTGGAWGNEQFF.

This clonotype was found many times. The chain uses TRBV10-1 and TRBJ2-5; a possible D gene is TRBD1 (5 bases). The germline V gene encodes CDR1 WNHNN and CDR2 SYGVQD (reference sequence). This CDR3 is 14 amino acids long. The germline V and J ends were trimmed by 2 bases and 2 bases, with 9 bases remaining between them. The CDR3: CASSEGHLQETQYF. The CDR3 nucleotides read TGCGCCAGCAGTGAGGGACATTTACAAGAGACCCAGTACTTC.

The CDR3 DNA follows: TGTGCCAGCAGCTACCCGGACCTGTCCCAGGCCTATGGCTACACCTTC. The encoded protein is CASSYPDLSQAYGYTF. V is TRBV5-4 and J is TRBJ1-2; no clear D gene. V lost 3 bases and J lost 4, with 19 bases in between. This CDR3 is 16 amino acids long. Germline CDR1 reads SGHNT; CDR2 reads YYREEE (reference sequence).

In this sample, this clonotype turned up many times. The chain is built from TRBV5-1 and TRBJ2-7; tentatively, D is TRBD2 (5 bases). Germline V gives CDR1 SGHRS, CDR2 YFSETQ. This CDR3 has 14 amino acids. The V end lost 1 base, the J end lost 0 bases, and 8 bases lay between the germline ends. The CDR3 region has the DNA TGCGCCAGCAGCTTGTTTCGGGGCTCCTACGAGCAGTACTTC. It encodes CASSLFRGSYEQYF.

This rearrangement joins TRBV7-2 to TRBJ2-6; D may correspond to TRBD1 or TRBD2 (6 bases each). This CDR3 region has 16 residues. CDR1 and CDR2 (germline): SGHTA, FQGNSA. The V end was cut by 5 bases, the J end by 1 base, with 12 bases between. CDR3 amino acids: CASSTRGRSGANVLTF. CDR3 in DNA: TGTGCCAGCAGCACGAGGGGGAGGTCTGGGGCCAACGTCCTGACTTTC.

About this clonotype itself: Sequence at one end of the junction differs from germline and may be a read error. The rearrangement joins TRBV6-2 or TRBV6-3 to TRBJ2-5, with TRBD2 matching over 8 bases. Germline CDR1 reads MNHEY; CDR2 reads SVGEGT. This CDR3 is 11 amino acids long. CDR3 amino acids: CASSTGTRLNF. CDR3 bases: TGTGCCAGCAGTACCGGGACTAGACTGAACTTC.

As regards this clonotype: Its ends do not fully match the called genes, so a read error is possible. The chain carries TRBV2 and TRBJ1-1; D may be TRBD1 (5 bases). The CDR3 has 14 residues. The germline gives CDR1 SNHLY, CDR2 FYNNEI. The CDR3 is CAGSPWTLNTEAFF. As DNA, the CDR3 is TGTGCCGGCAGTCCATGGACACTGAACACTGAAGCTTTCTTT. The complete variable domain, with remaining parts taken from reference TRBV2 and TRBJ1-1, reads EPEVTQTPSHQVTQMGQEVILRCVPISNHLYFYWYRQILGQKVEFLVSFYNNEISEKSEIFDDQFSVERPDGSNFTLKIRSTKLEDSAMYFCAGSPWTLNTEAFFGQGTRLTVV.

This clonotype was seen a few times. V is TRBV12-3 or TRBV12-4 and J is TRBJ1-2; D is perhaps TRBD1 (5 bases). V gave up 3 bases and J gave up 1 base, with 12 bases separating them. This CDR3 comprises 15 residues. Here the CDR3 DNA reads TGTGCCAGCAGTTTGGGGGTCTCGAGTAACTATGGCTACACCTTC. This codes for CASSLGVSSNYGYTF.

The chain uses TRBV24-1 and TRBJ1-1; TRBD1 is a possible D gene (6 bases). Germline CDR1 and CDR2: KGHDR and SFDVKD. The CDR3 has 16 amino acids. V was shortened by 4 bases and J by 4 bases, with 18 bases between the two germline ends. The CDR3 region is CATSDPRTAGGTEAFF. The CDR3 DNA sequence: TGTGCCACCAGTGACCCCCGGACAGCCGGGGGCACTGAAGCTTTCTTT.

CDR3 nucleotides: TGTGCCAGCAGGAGTGCTACCGGGGAGCTGTTTTTT. Residues: CASRSATGELFF. The gene calls are TRBV6-2 or TRBV6-3 and TRBJ2-2; D not certain. CDR3 length: 12 amino acids. V was shortened by 6 bases and J by 5 bases, with 7 bases between the two germline ends. The V gene's germline CDR1 is MNHEY and CDR2 SVGEGT.

This clonotype was counted ten times or more. This chain joins TRBV4-3 and TRBJ1-5, with D uncertain. Germline V gene sequence: CDR1 LGHNA, CDR2 YSLEER. Trimming removed 1 base from V and 4 bases from J, with 8 bases in between. The CDR3 extends over 14 amino acids. CDR3 region: CASSQALDNQPQHF. The DNA of the CDR3 is TGCGCCAGCAGCCAAGCCTTAGATAATCAGCCCCAGCATTTT.

This clonotype has a single count. The chain combines TRBV21-1 with TRBJ2-5; whether TRBD2, the table's D call, matches the DNA was not checked. TRBV21-1 is described as a pseudogene. The CDR3 contains 21 residues. The CDR3 protein is CAGSSPRGQDGLAGGLRVQYF. The DNA of the CDR3 is TGTGCCGGCAGCTCCCCTCGGGGGCAGGACGGACTAGCGGGGGGCCTACGAGTGCAGTACTTC.